This entry lists 25 T cell receptor beta chains sequenced from one sample in a study of naive and memory T cell subsets (dated by TCRdb to 2016 to 2017). The library was prepared using UMI-ligation and nested PCR. The instrument was an Illumina MiSeq. The beta constant-region primer consisted of an equimolar mixture of two oligonucleotides that together covered TRBC1 and TRBC2. Using fastp trimming at Q25 and MiXCR clonotype assembly, TCRdb reanalyzed the public sequencing data and kept in-frame beta chains. Every CDR3 protein is listed once, alongside the most common genes and DNA of its rows. The sample includes over 75,000 distinct CDR3 sequences, with around 13% observed a single time. Of the sample, around 0.9% falls within the top ten clones. Sequences were obtained from central memory CD4+ T cells from blood. Reading the label with the study, this specimen's cell subset or site is: central memory, CD45RA- CD27+. The receptors were sampled from a human donor in good health.

The chain combines TRBV10-3 with TRBJ2-2, with 8 positions matching TRBD2. V gave up 4 bases and J gave up 3 bases; unmatched junction bases: 1. In germline, CDR1 is ENHRY, CDR2 SYGVKD. The CDR3 is 14 amino acids. The CDR3 loop reads CAISGAGDTGELFF. The CDR3 DNA follows: TGTGCCATCAGTGGAGCGGGAGACACCGGGGAGCTGTTTTTT.

The CDR3, as DNA: TGTGCCAGCAGTGTGCGACAAGAGAACACTGAAGCTTTCTTT. This encodes CASSVRQENTEAFF. V and J are TRBV6-1 and TRBJ1-1; D is unclear. There are 14 residues in the CDR3. Germline CDR1 reads MNHNS; CDR2 reads SASEGT. The V end lost 4 bases, the J end lost 1 base, and 10 bases lay between the germline ends.

This clonotype is deemed medium-sized (0.01 to 0.1%). The CDR3 region has the DNA TGTGCCAGCAGCTTCGCGGTAAACACTGAAGCTTTCTTT. Amino acid sequence: CASSFAVNTEAFF. The V and J genes are TRBV7-2 and TRBJ1-1; D gene ambiguous. Trimming left V 3 bases short and J 2 bases short, with 7 bases between. This CDR3 is built from 13 residues. Germline loops: CDR1 SGHTA, CDR2 FQGNSA.

The sample holds many counts of this clonotype. DNA for the CDR3: TGCGCCAGCAGCCAAGCCCCGGGGGGAGACAGTCAGCCCCAGCATTTT. The encoded protein is CASSQAPGGDSQPQHF. This chain links TRBV4-1 with TRBJ1-5, with D perhaps matching TRBD1 (5 bases). The germline gives CDR1 MGHRA, CDR2 YSYEKL. V was shortened by 1 base and J by 6 bases, with 16 bases between the two germline ends. CDR3 length equals 16 residues.

This clonotype was seen only a few times. V gene TRBV5-6 combines with J gene TRBJ1-4, with a weak D call TRBD1 (5 bases). The CDR3 is made up of 14 amino acids. From germline, CDR1 is SGHDT and CDR2 YYEEEE. V dropped 4 bases and J dropped 8 bases, with 15 bases sitting between them. CDR3 coding DNA: TGTGCCAGCAGCCCCGGGGCAGCAAGCGAAAAACTGTTTTTT. Translated: CASSPGAASEKLFF.

The chain links TRBV20-1 to TRBJ2-7; a weak D match, TRBD1 (5 bases). Per the germline V gene, CDR1 is DFQATT and CDR2 is SNEGSKA (reference sequence). V was shortened by 6 bases and J by 3 bases, with 12 bases between the two germline ends. The CDR3 contains 12 residues. The CDR3 spells CSATRVLYEQYF. The CDR3 DNA is TGCAGTGCCACCAGGGTCCTCTACGAGCAGTACTTC.

This clonotype occurred a few times. The chain has TRBV20-1 and TRBJ1-1, with D perhaps TRBD1 (5 bases). The V end lost 0 bases, the J end lost 0 bases, and 11 bases lay between the germline ends. CDR3 length: 15 residues. Germline V gene sequence: CDR1 DFQATT, CDR2 SNEGSKA (reference sequence). Written as DNA, the CDR3 is TGCAGTGCTAGAGATCAGGGACGGCTGAACACTGAAGCTTTCTTT. This codes for CSARDQGRLNTEAFF.

In this sample, this clonotype turned up a few times. This rearrangement joins TRBV24-1 to TRBJ2-1; D is uncertain. Germline lookup yields CDR1 KGHDR and CDR2 SFDVKD. This CDR3 has 15 residues. V was cut by 5 bases and J by 0 bases, with 10 bases left in between. The CDR3 DNA is TGTGCCACCAGTGCCCGGCGCTACTCCTACAATGAGCAGTTCTTC. It codes for CATSARRYSYNEQFF.

Only a few counts were recorded for this clonotype. This chain joins TRBV28 and TRBJ1-1; tentatively, D is TRBD1 (5 bases). V was shortened by 2 bases and J by 2 bases, with 9 bases between the two germline ends. Germline CDR1 and CDR2: MDHEN and SYDVKM. CDR3 size: 14 residues. The CDR3 spells CASSLVRANTEAFF. CDR3 nucleotides: TGTGCCAGCAGTTTAGTCAGGGCAAACACTGAAGCTTTCTTT.

This clonotype was picked up a small number of times. This chain connects TRBV20-1 to TRBJ1-5, with D tentatively TRBD1 (5 bases). Trimming stripped 0 bases from V and 9 bases from J, with 21 bases between. Germline-derived CDR1 and CDR2 are DFQATT and SNEGSKA (reference sequence). CDR3 length: 16 amino acids. The CDR3 region has the DNA TGCAGTGCTAGAGATTCGGGCAGGGTTAGAGGATCGCCCCAGCATTTT. Its protein product is CSARDSGRVRGSPQHF.

V usage is TRBV5-1 and J usage is TRBJ2-5, with D maybe TRBD1 (5 bases). This CDR3 has 15 amino acids. Germline CDR1 and CDR2: SGHRS and YFSETQ. The V end was cut by 1 base, the J end by 1 base, with 11 bases between. In DNA, the CDR3 is TGCGCCAGCAGCTTGTCTCAGGGATTCCAAGAGACCCAGTACTTC. Protein: CASSLSQGFQETQYF.

CDR3 residues: CASSSSSYNSPLHF. CDR3 coding DNA: TGTGCCAGCAGCTCGAGCTCCTATAATTCACCCCTCCACTTT. This rearrangement joins TRBV11-2 to TRBJ1-6, with D uncertain. This CDR3 has 14 residues. Per germline, CDR1 SGHAT and CDR2 FQNNGV. V was trimmed by 4 bases and J by 0 bases, leaving 4 bases between them.

The table lists this clonotype with a few counts. This chain links TRBV2 with TRBJ2-3; 9 nucleotides align to TRBD2. CDR1 is SNHLY and CDR2 is FYNNEI in the germline V gene. V shed 9 bases, J shed 5 bases, and the junction held 6 bases outside the gene matches. The CDR3 is 13 amino acids. CDR3 coding DNA: TGTGCCAGTAAGCGACTAGCGGAAGATACGCAGTATTTT. This sequence encodes CASKRLAEDTQYF.

This clonotype showed up just a few times. The genes are TRBV3-1 and TRBJ2-1; D may correspond to TRBD1 or TRBD2 (6 bases each). CDR1 and CDR2 from the germline V gene are LGHDT and YNNKEL (reference sequence). This CDR3 spans 13 amino acids. Trimming cost V 3 bases and J 7 bases, with 10 bases left between them. CDR3 region: CASSQEGGNEQFF. The CDR3 DNA reads TGTGCCAGCAGCCAGGAAGGGGGGAATGAGCAGTTCTTC.

This clonotype came up a few times. The J gene is TRBJ2-7, the V gene TRBV18, with 8 bases matching TRBD2. J lost 3 bases, V lost 6 bases, and 10 bases had no gene match. The germline gives CDR1 KGHSH, CDR2 LQKENI. The CDR3 is 15 amino acids. As DNA, the CDR3 is TGTGCCAGCTCGAGGGAAGGCGGGAGGAACTACGAGCAGTACTTC. Protein sequence: CASSREGGRNYEQYF.

This clonotype was detected once. CDR3 bases: TGTGCCAGCCGGGGTGTCTTAAACACAGATACGCAGTATTTT. Protein product: CASRGVLNTDTQYF. V is TRBV30 and J is TRBJ2-3, with D maybe TRBD2 (5 bases). Trimming cost V 8 bases and J 2 bases, with 17 bases left between them. The CDR3 has 14 amino acids. In germline, CDR1 is GTSNPN, CDR2 SVGIG (reference sequence). The variable domain in full, with the rest retrieved from reference TRBV30 and TRBJ2-3, is SQTIHQWPATLVQPVGSPLSLECTVEGTSNPNLYWYRQAAGRGLQLLFYSVGIGQISSEVPQNLSASRPQDRQFILSSKKLLLSDSGFYLCASRGVLNTDTQYFGPGTRLTVL.

This clonotype was seen repeatedly, ten times or more. J is TRBJ2-7 and V is TRBV30, with TRBD2 matching over 7 bases. The CDR3 is 14 residues long. Germline trimming cut 3 bases from V and 6 bases from J; bases unmatched to any gene: 11. Germline V gives CDR1 GTSNPN, CDR2 SVGIG (reference sequence). CDR3 sequence reads: CAWRETGGVFEQYF. DNA for the CDR3: TGTGCCTGGAGGGAAACTGGGGGGGTTTTCGAGCAGTACTTC.

V usage is TRBV11-2 and J usage is TRBJ2-1, with unresolved D. The CDR3 totals 14 residues. V lost 5 bases, J lost 0 bases, and 8 bases lay in between. Germline loops: CDR1 SGHAT, CDR2 FQNNGV. CDR3 sequence (DNA): TGTGCCAGCAGCCCTCCAAGCTCCTACAATGAGCAGTTCTTC. The encoded protein is CASSPPSSYNEQFF. Variable domain in full (rest from reference TRBV11-2 and TRBJ2-1): EAGVAQSPRYKIIEKRQSVAFWCNPISGHATLYWYQQILGQGPKLLIQFQNNGVVDDSQLPKDRFSAERLKGVDSTLKIQPAKLEDSAVYLCASSPPSSYNEQFFGPGTRLTVL.

This clonotype was seen more than once but under ten times. Compared with germline, one end of the junction differs, possibly owing to a read error. This CDR3 reads CASTFLWGETEAFF. Written as DNA, the CDR3 is TGTGCCAGCACATTTCTTTGGGGAGAAACTGAGGCTTTCTTT. V gene TRBV7-9 combines with J gene TRBJ1-1, with unresolved D. CDR3 size: 14 residues. CDR1 and CDR2 from the germline V gene are SEHNR and FQNEAQ (reference sequence). The variable domain in full, with the rest retrieved from reference TRBV7-9 and TRBJ1-1, is DTGVSQNPRHKITKRGQNVTFRCDPISEHNRLYWYRQTLGQGPEFLTYFQNEAQLEKSRLLSDRFSAERPKGSFSTLEIQRTEQGDSAMYLCASTFLWGETEAFFGQGTRLTVV.

This clonotype was observed at least ten times. The V call is TRBV29-1, the J call TRBJ2-7, with TRBD1 matching over 11 bases. This CDR3 region has 14 residues. The junction had 6 bases not matched to a gene; V was cut back by 6 bases and J by 2 bases. Looked up from germline, CDR1 is SQVTM and CDR2 is ANQGSEA. Here the CDR3 reads CSVRGTGGAYEQYF. The CDR3 region has the DNA TGCAGCGTCCGTGGGACAGGGGGGGCCTACGAGCAGTACTTC.

This clonotype came up a few times. V is TRBV12-3 or TRBV12-4 and J is TRBJ2-3; the D is unclear. This CDR3 has 15 amino acids. Trimming pared 2 bases from V and 0 bases from J, leaving 9 bases between. The DNA for the CDR3 is TGTGCCAGCAGTTTATTTATCAGTAGCACAGATACGCAGTATTTT. Translating gives CASSLFISSTDTQYF.

This clonotype was seen at least ten times. V gene TRBV19 combines with J gene TRBJ2-7; D is unclear. The CDR3 totals 14 residues. The V end was cut by 5 bases, the J end by 4 bases, with 15 bases between. The germline gives CDR1 LNHDA, CDR2 SQIVND (reference sequence). CDR3 nucleotide sequence: TGTGCCAGTAGTCAAAGAACGACGGATTACGAGCAGTACTTC. Protein: CASSQRTTDYEQYF. Full variable domain (remainder filled in from reference TRBV19 and TRBJ2-7): DGGITQSPKYLFRKEGQNVTLSCEQNLNHDAMYWYRQDPGQGLRLIYYSQIVNDFQKGDIAEGYSVSREKKESFPLTVTSAQKNPTAFYLCASSQRTTDYEQYFGPGTRLTVT.

This clonotype was recorded at least ten times. The chain combines TRBV28 with TRBJ2-7; the match to TRBD1 covers 7 bases. Trimming took 5 bases from V and 4 from J; bases not matched to a gene: 14. This CDR3 is built from 16 residues. CDR1 and CDR2 from the germline V gene are MDHEN and SYDVKM. The CDR3 DNA sequence: TGTGCCAGCAGTCCCCACCTGACCGGGACAGCTTACGAGCAGTACTTC. Residues: CASSPHLTGTAYEQYF.

This chain uses TRBV6-6 with TRBJ2-1; D is undetermined. This CDR3 region has 12 residues. V was trimmed by 5 bases and J by 6 bases, leaving 8 bases between them. Germline V gives CDR1 MNHNY, CDR2 SVGAGI (reference sequence). DNA for the CDR3: TGTGCCAGCAGTGCGCTCGGCAATGAGCAGTTCTTC. Its protein is CASSALGNEQFF.

This clonotype was recorded at least ten times. The V call is TRBV9, the J call TRBJ2-3, with TRBD2 identical over 8 bases. The V and J ends lost 0 bases and 2 bases, in that order; junction bases with no gene match: 5. Germline V gene sequence: CDR1 SGDLS, CDR2 YYNGEE. The length of the CDR3 is 16 residues. CDR3 sequence reads: CASSVAAGATTDTQYF. The CDR3 DNA reads as TGTGCCAGCAGCGTAGCAGCGGGAGCGACCACAGATACGCAGTATTTT.